The 3 T cell receptor beta chains below all came from one sample that was sequenced in a study of naive and memory T cell subsets. Two oligonucleotides, mixed equimolar, formed the beta constant-region primer covering TRBC1 and TRBC2. Nested alpha and beta constant-region primers with the SP2 primer drove four PCR rounds on ligated cDNA. TCRdb recomputed calls from the UMI-ligation and nested PCR reads with MiXCR, one row per CDR3 protein. The sample yields 85,000 or so distinct CDR3 sequences, around 9% seen once. Source material: naive CD8+ T cells from blood. Source of these receptors: a human donor in good health.

This clonotype was detected a few times. The rearrangement joins TRBV12-5 to TRBJ1-1; no firm D call. CDR1 and CDR2 (germline): LGHNT, FRNRAP. The CDR3 extends over 13 amino acids. The germline V and J ends were trimmed by 2 bases and 2 bases, with 6 bases remaining between them. The CDR3 DNA reads TGTGCTAGTGGTTTGAGCGCTAACACTGAAGCTTTCTTT. This codes for CASGLSANTEAFF.

The sample holds many counts of this clonotype. V gene TRBV20-1 combines with J gene TRBJ1-5; D ambiguous. V lost 5 bases and J lost 5, with 22 bases in between. The CDR3 consists of 16 residues. CDR1 is DFQATT and CDR2 is SNEGSKA in the germline V gene (reference sequence). The CDR3 protein is CSAPRRHEIQYQPQHF. The CDR3 DNA reads TGCAGTGCTCCCCGTCGACACGAGATCCAATATCAGCCCCAGCATTTT.

There are many counts of this clonotype. The chain joins TRBV6-6 to TRBJ2-3; D gene unclear. The length of the CDR3 is 14 residues. V dropped 7 bases and J dropped 3 bases, with 14 bases sitting between them. Per germline, CDR1 MNHNY and CDR2 SVGAGI (reference sequence). The CDR3 bases are TGTGCCAGCAAAGGGCGAGGATGGACAGATACGCAGTATTTT. Translation gives CASKGRGWTDTQYF.